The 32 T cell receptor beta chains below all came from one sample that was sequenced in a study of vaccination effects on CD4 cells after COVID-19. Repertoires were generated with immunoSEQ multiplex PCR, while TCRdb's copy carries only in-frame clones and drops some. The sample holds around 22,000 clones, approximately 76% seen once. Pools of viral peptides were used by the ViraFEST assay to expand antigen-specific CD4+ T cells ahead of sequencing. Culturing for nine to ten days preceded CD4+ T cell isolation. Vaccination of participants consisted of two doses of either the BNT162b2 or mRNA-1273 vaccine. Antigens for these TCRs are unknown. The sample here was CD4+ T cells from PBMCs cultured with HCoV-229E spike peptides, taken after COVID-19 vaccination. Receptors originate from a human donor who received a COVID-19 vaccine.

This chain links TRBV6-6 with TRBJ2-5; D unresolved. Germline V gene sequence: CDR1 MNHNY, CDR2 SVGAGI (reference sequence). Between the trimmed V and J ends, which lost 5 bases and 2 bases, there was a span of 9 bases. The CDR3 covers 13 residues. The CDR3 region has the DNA TGTGCCAGCAGTAAGACGGTACAAGAGACCCAGTACTTC. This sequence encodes CASSKTVQETQYF.

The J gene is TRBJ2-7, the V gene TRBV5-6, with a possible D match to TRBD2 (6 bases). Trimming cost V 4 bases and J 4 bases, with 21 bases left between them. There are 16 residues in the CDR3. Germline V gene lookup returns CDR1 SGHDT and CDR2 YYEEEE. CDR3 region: CASSPTVRDFRYEQYF. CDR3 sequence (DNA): TGTGCCAGCAGCCCCACCGTCCGGGACTTTAGATACGAGCAGTACTTC.

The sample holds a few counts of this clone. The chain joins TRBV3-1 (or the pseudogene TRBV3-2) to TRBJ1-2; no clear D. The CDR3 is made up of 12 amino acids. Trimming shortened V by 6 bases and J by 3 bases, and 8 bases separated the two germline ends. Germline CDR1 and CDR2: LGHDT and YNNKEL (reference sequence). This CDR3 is CASRSLDYGYTF. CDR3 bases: TGTGCCAGCAGATCGCTCGACTATGGCTACACCTTC.

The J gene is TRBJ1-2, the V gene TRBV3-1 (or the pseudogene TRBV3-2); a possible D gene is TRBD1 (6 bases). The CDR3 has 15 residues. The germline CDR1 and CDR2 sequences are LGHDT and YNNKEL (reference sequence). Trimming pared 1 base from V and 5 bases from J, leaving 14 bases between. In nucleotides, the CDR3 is TGTGCCAGCAGCCAAGGTTACAGGGATCCGTATGGCTACACCTTC. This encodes CASSQGYRDPYGYTF.

CDR3 sequence reads: CATSDLSHDEQYF. CDR3 DNA: TGTGCCACCAGTGATTTGAGCCACGACGAGCAGTACTTC. The chain uses TRBV24-1 and TRBJ2-7; D unclear. Per the germline V gene, CDR1 is KGHDR and CDR2 is SFDVKD. The CDR3 spans 13 residues. V was trimmed by 0 bases and J by 5 bases, leaving 7 bases between them.

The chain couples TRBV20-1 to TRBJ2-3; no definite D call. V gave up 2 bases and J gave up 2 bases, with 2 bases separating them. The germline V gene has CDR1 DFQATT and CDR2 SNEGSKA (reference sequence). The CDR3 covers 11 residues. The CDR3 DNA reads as TGCAGTGCTAGAACCACAGATACGCAGTATTTT. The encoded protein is CSARTTDTQYF.

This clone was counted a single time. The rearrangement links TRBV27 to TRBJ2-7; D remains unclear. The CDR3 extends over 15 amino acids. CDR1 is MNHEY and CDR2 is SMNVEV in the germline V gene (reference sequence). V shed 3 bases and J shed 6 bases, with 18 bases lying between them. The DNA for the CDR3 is TGTGCCAGCAGTTTTCAGCCCCTCCAGGTGTCCGAGCAGTACTTC. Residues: CASSFQPLQVSEQYF.

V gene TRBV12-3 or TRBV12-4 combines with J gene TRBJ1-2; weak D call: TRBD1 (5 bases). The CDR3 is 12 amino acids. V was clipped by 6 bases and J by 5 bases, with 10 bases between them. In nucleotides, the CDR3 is TGTGCCAGCAGGGCTGGGGGTTATGGCTACACCTTC. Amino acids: CASRAGGYGYTF.

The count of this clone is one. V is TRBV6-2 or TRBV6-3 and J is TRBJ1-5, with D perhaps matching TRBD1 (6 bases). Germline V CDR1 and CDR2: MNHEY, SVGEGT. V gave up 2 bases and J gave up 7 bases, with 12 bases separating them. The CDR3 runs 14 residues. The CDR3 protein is CASSYRDMRQPQHF. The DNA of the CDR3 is TGTGCCAGCAGTTACCGGGACATGAGGCAGCCCCAGCATTTT.

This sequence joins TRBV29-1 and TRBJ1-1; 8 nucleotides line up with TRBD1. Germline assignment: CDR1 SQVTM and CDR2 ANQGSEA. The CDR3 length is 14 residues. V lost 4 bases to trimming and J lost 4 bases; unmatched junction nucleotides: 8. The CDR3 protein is CSVGAGGQVTEAFF. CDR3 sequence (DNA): TGCAGCGTTGGTGCAGGGGGCCAGGTCACTGAAGCTTTCTTT.

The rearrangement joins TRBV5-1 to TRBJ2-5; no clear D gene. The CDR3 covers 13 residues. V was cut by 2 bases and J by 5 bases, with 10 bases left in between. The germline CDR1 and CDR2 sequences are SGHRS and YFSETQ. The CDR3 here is CASSFMSTETQYF. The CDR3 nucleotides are TGCGCCAGCAGCTTCATGTCAACGGAGACCCAGTACTTC. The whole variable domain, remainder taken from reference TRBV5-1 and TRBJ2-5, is KAGVTQTPRYLIKTRGQQVTLSCSPISGHRSVSWYQQTPGQGLQFLFEYFSETQRNKGNFPGRFSGRQFSNSRSEMNVSTLELGDSALYLCASSFMSTETQYFGPGTRLLVL.

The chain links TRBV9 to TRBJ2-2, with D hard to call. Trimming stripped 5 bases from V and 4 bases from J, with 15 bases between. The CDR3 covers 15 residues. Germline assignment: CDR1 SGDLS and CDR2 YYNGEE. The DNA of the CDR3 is TGTGCCAGCAGGGACCCGAGGTTACCCACCGGGGAGCTGTTTTTT. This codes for CASRDPRLPTGELFF. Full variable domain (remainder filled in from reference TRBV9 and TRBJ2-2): DSGVTQTPKHLITATGQRVTLRCSPRSGDLSVYWYQQSLDQGLQFLIQYYNGEERAKGNILERFSAQQFPDLHSELNLSSLELGDSALYFCASRDPRLPTGELFFGEGSRLTVL.

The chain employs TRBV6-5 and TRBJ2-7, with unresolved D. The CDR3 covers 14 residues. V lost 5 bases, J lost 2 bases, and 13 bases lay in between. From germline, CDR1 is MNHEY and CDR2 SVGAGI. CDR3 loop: CASSLRRATYEQYF. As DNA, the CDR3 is TGTGCCAGCAGTCTACGACGAGCTACCTACGAGCAGTACTTC.

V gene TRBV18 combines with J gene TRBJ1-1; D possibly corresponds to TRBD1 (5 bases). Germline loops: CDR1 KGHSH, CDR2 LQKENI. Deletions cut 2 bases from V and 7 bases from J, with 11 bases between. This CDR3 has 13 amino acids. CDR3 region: CASSPDRNVEAFF. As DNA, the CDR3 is TGTGCCAGCTCACCAGACAGAAACGTTGAAGCTTTCTTT.

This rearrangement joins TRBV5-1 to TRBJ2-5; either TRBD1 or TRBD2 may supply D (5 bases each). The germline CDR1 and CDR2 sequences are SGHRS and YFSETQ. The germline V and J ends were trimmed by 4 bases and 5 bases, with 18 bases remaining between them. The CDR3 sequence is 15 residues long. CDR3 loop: CASSAVGVKGETQYF. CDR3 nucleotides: TGCGCCAGCAGCGCGGTCGGGGTTAAGGGGGAGACCCAGTACTTC.

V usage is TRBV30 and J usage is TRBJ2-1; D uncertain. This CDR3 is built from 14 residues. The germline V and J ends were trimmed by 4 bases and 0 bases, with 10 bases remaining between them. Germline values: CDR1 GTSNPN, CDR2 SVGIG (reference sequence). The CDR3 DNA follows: TGTGCCTGGACGTTCCCTAGCTCCTACAATGAGCAGTTCTTC. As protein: CAWTFPSSYNEQFF.

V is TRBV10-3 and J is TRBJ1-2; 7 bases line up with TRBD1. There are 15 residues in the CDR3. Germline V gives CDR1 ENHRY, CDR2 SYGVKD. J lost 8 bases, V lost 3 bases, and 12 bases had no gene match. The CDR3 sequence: CAISEPQTGINGYTF. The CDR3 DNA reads TGTGCCATCAGTGAACCCCAGACAGGGATAAACGGCTACACCTTC.

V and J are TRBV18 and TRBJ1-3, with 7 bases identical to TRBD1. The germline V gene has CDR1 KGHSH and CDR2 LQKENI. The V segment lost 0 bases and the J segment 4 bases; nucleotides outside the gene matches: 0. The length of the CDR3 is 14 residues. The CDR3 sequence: CASSPPDRGNTIYF. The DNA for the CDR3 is TGTGCCAGCTCACCACCGGACAGGGGAAACACCATATATTTT.

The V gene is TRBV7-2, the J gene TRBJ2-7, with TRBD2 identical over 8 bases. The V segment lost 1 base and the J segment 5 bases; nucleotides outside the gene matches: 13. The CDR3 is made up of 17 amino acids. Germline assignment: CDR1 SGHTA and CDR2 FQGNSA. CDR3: CASSLVSGAGGGNEQYF. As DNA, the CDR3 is TGTGCCAGCAGCTTAGTTTCTGGGGCGGGAGGCGGGAACGAGCAGTACTTC.

The CDR3 spells CSASIGNTIYF. CDR3 sequence (DNA): TGCAGTGCTAGTATTGGAAACACCATATATTTT. This chain connects TRBV20-1 to TRBJ1-3; no reliable D call. Germline lookup yields CDR1 DFQATT and CDR2 SNEGSKA (reference sequence). V was cut by 3 bases and J by 3 bases, with 3 bases left in between. This CDR3 is built from 11 residues.

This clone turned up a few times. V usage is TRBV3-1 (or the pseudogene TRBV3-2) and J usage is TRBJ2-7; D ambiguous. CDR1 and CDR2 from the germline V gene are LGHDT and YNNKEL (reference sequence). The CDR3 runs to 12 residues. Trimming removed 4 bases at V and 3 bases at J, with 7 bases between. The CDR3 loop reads CASSLGGYEQYF. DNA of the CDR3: TGTGCCAGCAGCCTCGGCGGCTACGAGCAGTACTTC.

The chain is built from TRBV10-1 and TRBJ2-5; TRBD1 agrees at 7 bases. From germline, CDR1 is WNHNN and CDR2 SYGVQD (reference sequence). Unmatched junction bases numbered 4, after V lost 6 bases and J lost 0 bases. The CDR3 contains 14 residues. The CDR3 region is CASSRGTDQETQYF. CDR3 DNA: TGCGCCAGCAGCCGAGGGACAGACCAAGAGACCCAGTACTTC.

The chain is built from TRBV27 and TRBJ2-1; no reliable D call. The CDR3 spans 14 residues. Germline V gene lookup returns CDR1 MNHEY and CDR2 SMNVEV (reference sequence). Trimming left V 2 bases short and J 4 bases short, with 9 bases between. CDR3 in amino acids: CASSLRAYYNEQFF. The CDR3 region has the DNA TGTGCCAGCAGTTTAAGGGCCTATTACAATGAGCAGTTCTTC.

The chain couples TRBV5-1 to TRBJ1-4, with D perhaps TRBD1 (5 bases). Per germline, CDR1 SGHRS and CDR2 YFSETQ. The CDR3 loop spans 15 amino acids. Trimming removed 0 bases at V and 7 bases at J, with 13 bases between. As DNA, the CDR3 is TGCGCCAGCAGCTTGGCAGTCGTCGGGGGTGAAAAACTGTTTTTT. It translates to CASSLAVVGGEKLFF.

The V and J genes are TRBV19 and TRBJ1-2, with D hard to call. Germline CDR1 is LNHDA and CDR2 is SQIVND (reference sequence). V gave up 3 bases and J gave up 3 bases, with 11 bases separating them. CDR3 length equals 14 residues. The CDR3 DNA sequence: TGTGCCAGTAGTATCGGTCACCAGGACTATGGCTACACCTTC. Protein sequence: CASSIGHQDYGYTF.

CDR3 bases: TGTGCCAGCAGCCAAGATAGCCGGACAGGGGGCACAGATACGCAGTATTTT. Amino acid sequence: CASSQDSRTGGTDTQYF. The chain recombines TRBV3-1 (or the pseudogene TRBV3-2) with TRBJ2-3; 9 nucleotides align to TRBD1. Looked up from germline, CDR1 is LGHDT and CDR2 is YNNKEL (reference sequence). This CDR3 has 17 amino acids. Trimming took 0 bases from V and 1 from J; bases not matched to a gene: 5.

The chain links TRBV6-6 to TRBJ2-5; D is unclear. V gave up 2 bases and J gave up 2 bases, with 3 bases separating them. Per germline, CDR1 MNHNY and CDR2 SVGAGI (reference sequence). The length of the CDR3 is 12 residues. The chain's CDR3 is CASSYGQETQYF. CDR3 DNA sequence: TGTGCCAGCAGTTACGGGCAAGAGACCCAGTACTTC.

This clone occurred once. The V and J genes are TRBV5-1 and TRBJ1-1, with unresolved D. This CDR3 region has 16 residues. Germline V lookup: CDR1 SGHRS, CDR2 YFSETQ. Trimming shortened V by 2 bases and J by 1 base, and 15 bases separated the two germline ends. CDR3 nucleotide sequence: TGCGCCAGCAGCTTTTATGGGGATGGGAAGAACACTGAAGCTTTCTTT. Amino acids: CASSFYGDGKNTEAFF. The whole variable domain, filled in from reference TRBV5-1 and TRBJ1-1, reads KAGVTQTPRYLIKTRGQQVTLSCSPISGHRSVSWYQQTPGQGLQFLFEYFSETQRNKGNFPGRFSGRQFSNSRSEMNVSTLELGDSALYLCASSFYGDGKNTEAFFGQGTRLTVV.

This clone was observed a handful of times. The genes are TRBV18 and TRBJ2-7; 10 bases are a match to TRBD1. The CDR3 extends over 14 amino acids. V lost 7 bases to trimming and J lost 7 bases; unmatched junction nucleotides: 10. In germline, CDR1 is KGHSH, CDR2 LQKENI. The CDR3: CASLPGTGAEEQYF. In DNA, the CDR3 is TGTGCCAGCTTACCCGGGACAGGGGCTGAGGAGCAGTACTTC.

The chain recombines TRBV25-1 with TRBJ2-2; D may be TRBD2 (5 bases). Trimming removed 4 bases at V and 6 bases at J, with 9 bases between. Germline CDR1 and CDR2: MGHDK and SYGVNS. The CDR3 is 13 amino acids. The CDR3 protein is CASSGEGPGELFF. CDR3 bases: TGTGCCAGCAGTGGAGAGGGCCCCGGGGAGCTGTTTTTT. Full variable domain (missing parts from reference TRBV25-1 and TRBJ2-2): EADIYQTPRYLVIGTGKKITLECSQTMGHDKMYWYQQDPGMELHLIHYSYGVNSTEKGDLSSESTVSRIRTEHFPLTLESARPSHTSQYLCASSGEGPGELFFGEGSRLTVL.

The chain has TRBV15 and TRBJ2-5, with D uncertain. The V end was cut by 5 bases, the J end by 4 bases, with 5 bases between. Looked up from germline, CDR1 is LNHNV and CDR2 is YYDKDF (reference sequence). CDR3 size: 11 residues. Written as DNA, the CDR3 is TGTGCCACCAGCCTGACAGAGACCCAGTACTTC. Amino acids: CATSLTETQYF.

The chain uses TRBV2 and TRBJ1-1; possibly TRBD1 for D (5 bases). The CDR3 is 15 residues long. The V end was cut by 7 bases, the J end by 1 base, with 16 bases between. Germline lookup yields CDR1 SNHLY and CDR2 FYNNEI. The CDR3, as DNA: TGTGCCAGCACCTCCGTTTGGGGGACGAACACTGAAGCTTTCTTT. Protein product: CASTSVWGTNTEAFF. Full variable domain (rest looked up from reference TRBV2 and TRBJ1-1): EPEVTQTPSHQVTQMGQEVILRCVPISNHLYFYWYRQILGQKVEFLVSFYNNEISEKSEIFDDQFSVERPDGSNFTLKIRSTKLEDSAMYFCASTSVWGTNTEAFFGQGTRLTVV.